The clone carrying this TCR beta chain was seen ten or more times. Its antigen is as yet unknown. With V trimmed by 1 base and J by 0 bases, 5 bases remained unmatched. Germline V gene data show CDR1 as SGHTA and CDR2 as FQGNSA. CDR3 length: 18 residues. TCRdb re-analysed the 5' RACE reads in MiXCR, keeping a single row per CDR3 protein. The sample lists about 40,000 distinct CDR3 sequences, 4% to 6% occurring once. The data originate from a study of spatial heterogeneity in lung cancer. General study results and limits: In blood, ubiquitous expanded tumor TCRs appeared more at resection than follow-up.

Time point here: sample taken at primary tumor resection. The study sequenced unsorted whole RNA from tumor, nontumor lung or frozen PBMC. The cohort: around 77 early-stage, untreated non-small cell lung cancer patients. The chain uses TRBV7-2 and TRBJ1-6, with 8 bases fitting TRBD1. This receptor was taken from a female donor with early-stage non-small cell lung cancer. The sample consisted of PBMCs, taken at surgery. In DNA, the CDR3 is TGTGCCAGCAGCTTAGGCGACAGGGGATCCTCCTATAATTCACCCCTCCACTTT. Its protein is CASSLGDRGSSYNSPLHF.